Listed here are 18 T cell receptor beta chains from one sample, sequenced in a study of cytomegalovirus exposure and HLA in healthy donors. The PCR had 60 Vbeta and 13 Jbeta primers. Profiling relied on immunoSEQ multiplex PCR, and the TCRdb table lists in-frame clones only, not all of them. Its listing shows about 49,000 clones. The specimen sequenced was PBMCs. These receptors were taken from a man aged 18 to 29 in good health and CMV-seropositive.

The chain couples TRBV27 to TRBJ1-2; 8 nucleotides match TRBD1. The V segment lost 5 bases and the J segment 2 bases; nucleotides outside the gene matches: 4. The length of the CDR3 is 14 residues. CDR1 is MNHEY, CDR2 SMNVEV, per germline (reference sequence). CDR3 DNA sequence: TGTGCCAGCAGTCCCCGGACAGGGAACTATGGCTACACCTTC. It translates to CASSPRTGNYGYTF.

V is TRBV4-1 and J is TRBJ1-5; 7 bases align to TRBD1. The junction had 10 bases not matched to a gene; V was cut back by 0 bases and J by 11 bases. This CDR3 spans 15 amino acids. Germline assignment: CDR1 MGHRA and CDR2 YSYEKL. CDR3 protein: CASSQEATGLTAQHF. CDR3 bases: TGCGCCAGCAGCCAAGAGGCGACAGGGCTGACGGCCCAGCATTTT.

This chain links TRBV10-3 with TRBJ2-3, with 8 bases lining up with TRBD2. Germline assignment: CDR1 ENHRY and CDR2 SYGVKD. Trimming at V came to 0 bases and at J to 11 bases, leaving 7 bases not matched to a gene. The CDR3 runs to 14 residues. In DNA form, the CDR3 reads TGTGCCATCAGTGAGTCGAACTCAGCGGGGGAGCAGTATTTT. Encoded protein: CAISESNSAGEQYF.

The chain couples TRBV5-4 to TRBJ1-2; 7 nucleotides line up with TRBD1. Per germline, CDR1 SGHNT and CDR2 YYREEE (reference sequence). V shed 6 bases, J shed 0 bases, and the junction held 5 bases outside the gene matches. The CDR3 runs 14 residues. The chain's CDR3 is CASTGTEANYGYTF. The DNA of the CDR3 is TGTGCCAGCACCGGGACAGAAGCTAACTATGGCTACACCTTC.

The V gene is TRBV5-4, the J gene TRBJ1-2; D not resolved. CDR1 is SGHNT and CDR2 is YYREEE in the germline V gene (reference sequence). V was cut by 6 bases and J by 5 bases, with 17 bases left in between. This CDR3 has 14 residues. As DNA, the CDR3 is TGTGCCAGCACCGTTGGTGGGGAGGTTTATGGCTACACCTTC. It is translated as CASTVGGEVYGYTF.

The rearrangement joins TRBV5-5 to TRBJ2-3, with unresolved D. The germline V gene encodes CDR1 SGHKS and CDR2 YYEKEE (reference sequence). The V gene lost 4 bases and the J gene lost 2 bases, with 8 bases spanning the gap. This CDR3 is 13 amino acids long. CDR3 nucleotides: TGTGCCAGCAGCCCTAATCCCACAGATACGCAGTATTTT. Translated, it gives CASSPNPTDTQYF.

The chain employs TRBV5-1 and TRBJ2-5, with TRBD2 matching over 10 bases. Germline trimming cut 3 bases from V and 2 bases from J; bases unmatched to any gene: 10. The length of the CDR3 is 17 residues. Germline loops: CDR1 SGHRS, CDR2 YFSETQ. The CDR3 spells CASSSGLAEGGQETQYF. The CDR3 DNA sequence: TGCGCCAGCAGCTCAGGACTAGCGGAGGGGGGTCAAGAGACCCAGTACTTC.

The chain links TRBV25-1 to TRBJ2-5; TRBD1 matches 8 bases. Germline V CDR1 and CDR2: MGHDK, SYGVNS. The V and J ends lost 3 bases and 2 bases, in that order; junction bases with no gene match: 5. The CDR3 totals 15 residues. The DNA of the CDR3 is TGTGCCAGCAGTGACCCAGACAGGGGACAAGAGACCCAGTACTTC. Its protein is CASSDPDRGQETQYF.

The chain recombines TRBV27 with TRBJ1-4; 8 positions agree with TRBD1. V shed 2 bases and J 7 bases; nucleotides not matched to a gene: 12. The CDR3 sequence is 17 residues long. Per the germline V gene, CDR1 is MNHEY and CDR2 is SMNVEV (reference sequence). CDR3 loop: CASSLNGQGGGGEKLFF. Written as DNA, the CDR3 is TGTGCCAGCAGTTTAAACGGACAGGGCGGAGGTGGTGAAAAACTGTTTTTT. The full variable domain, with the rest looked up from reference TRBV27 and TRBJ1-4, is EAQVTQNPRYLITVTGKKLTVTCSQNMNHEYMSWYRQDPGLGLRQIYYSMNVEVTDKGDVPEGYKVSRKEKRNFPLILESPSPNQTSLYFCASSLNGQGGGGEKLFFGSGTQLSVL.

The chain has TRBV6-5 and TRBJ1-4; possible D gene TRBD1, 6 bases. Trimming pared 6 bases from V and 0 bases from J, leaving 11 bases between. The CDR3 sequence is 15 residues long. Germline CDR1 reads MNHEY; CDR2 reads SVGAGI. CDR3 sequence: CASRDRRATNEKLFF. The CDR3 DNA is TGTGCCAGCAGAGACAGGCGTGCAACTAATGAAAAACTGTTTTTT.

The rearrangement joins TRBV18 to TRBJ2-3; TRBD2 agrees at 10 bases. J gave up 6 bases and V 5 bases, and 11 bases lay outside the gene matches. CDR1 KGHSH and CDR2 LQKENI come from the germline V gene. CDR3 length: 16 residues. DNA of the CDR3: TGTGCCAGCTCAACCCTAGCGGGAGCATCGATCGATACGCAGTATTTT. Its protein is CASSTLAGASIDTQYF. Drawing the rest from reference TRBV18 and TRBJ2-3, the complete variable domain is NAGVMQNPRHLVRRRGQEARLRCSPMKGHSHVYWYRQLPEEGLKFMVYLQKENIIDESGMPKERFSAEFPKEGPSILRIQQVVRGDSAAYFCASSTLAGASIDTQYFGPGTRLTVL.

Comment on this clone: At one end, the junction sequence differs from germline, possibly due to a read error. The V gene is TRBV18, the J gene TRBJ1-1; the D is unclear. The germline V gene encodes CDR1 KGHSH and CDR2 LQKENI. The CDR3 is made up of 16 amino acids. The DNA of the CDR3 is TGTGCCAGCTCACCGTCCCTCCTTTCGGAGAACACTGACGCTTTCTTT. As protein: CASSPSLLSENTDAFF.

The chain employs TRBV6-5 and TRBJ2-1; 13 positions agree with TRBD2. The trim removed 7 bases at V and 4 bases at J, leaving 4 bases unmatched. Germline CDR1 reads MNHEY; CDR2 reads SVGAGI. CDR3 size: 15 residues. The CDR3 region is CASTTGLAGYNEQFF. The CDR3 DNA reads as TGTGCCAGCACCACGGGACTAGCGGGATACAATGAGCAGTTCTTC.

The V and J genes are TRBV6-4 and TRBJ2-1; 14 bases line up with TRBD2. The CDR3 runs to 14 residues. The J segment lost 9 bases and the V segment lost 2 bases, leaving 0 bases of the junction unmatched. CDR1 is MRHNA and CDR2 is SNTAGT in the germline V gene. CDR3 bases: TGTGCCAGCAGTGACGGGACTAGCGGGAGTGAGCAGTTCTTC. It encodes CASSDGTSGSEQFF.

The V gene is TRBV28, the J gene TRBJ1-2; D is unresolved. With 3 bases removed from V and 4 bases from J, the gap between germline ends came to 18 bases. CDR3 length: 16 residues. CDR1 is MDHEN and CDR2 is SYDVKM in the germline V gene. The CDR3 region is CASSFGLYSQAYGYTF. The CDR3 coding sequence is TGTGCCAGCAGTTTTGGTTTATACTCTCAGGCCTATGGCTACACCTTC.

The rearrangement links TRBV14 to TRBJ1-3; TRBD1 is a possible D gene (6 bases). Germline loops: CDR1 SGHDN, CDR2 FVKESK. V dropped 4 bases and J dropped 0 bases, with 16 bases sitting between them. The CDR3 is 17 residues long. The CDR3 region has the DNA TGTGCCAGCAGCCCTAGACAGGCTCCTTTCTCTGGAAACACCATATATTTT. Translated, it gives CASSPRQAPFSGNTIYF. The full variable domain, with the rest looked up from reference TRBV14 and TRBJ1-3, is EAGVTQFPSHSVIEKGQTVTLRCDPISGHDNLYWYRRVMGKEIKFLLHFVKESKQDESGMPNNRFLAERTGGTYSTLKVQPAELEDSGVYFCASSPRQAPFSGNTIYFGEGSWLTVV.

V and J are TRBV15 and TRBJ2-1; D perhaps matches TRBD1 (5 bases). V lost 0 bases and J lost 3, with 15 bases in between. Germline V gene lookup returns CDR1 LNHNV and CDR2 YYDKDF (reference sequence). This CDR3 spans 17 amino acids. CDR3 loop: CATSRDRGGALYNEQFF. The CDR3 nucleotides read TGTGCCACCAGCAGAGATAGGGGCGGAGCCCTCTACAATGAGCAGTTCTTC.

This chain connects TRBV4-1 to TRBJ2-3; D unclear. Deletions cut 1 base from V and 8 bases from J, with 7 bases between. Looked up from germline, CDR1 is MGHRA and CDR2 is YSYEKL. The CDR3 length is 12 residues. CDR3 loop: CASSQVTGTQYF. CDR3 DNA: TGCGCCAGCAGCCAAGTTACGGGTACGCAGTATTTT.